Listed below are T cell receptor beta chains from one sample, sequenced in a study of early T cells in non-severe SARS-CoV-2 infection. MiXCR, run by TCRdb on the 5' RACE reads, gives a single entry per CDR3 protein. The sample yields about 33,000 distinct CDR3 sequences, about 5% seen once. The sample taken for sequencing was whole blood. The receptors come from an adult who was a healthcare worker with PCR-confirmed SARS-CoV-2 infection or an uninfected control (not recorded which). The CDR3 runs from the conserved cysteine through the conserved F or W. D genes are given only for firm matches. The size entry is marked missing in some rows and otherwise reads once, few, many or a size class.

d_gene	abundance	v_gene	j_gene	CDR3nt	CDR3aa
NA	few	TRBV7-9	TRBJ1-5	TGTGCCAGCAGCTCTCTGGAGAGGAATCAGCCCCAGCATTTT	CASSSLERNQPQHF
TRBD1	NA	TRBV2	TRBJ1-4	TGTGCCAGCACGAAGGGGACAGGGGACGAAAAACTGTTTTTT	CASTKGTGDEKLFF
TRBD2	many	TRBV20-1	TRBJ2-7	TGCAGTGCCTCCCGGACGGGGGGTACCTACGAGCAGTACTTC	CSASRTGGTYEQYF
TRBD1	many	TRBV14	TRBJ1-2	TGTGCCAGCAGCCCGACAGGGACTTACTATGGCTACACCTTC	CASSPTGTYYGYTF
NA	many	TRBV14	TRBJ1-1	TGTGCCAGCAGCCACATTCTAAGCGGCCACCTGAACACTGAAGCTTTCTTT	CASSHILSGHLNTEAFF
TRBD2	NA	TRBV4-3	TRBJ2-3	TGCGCCAGCAGCCAAGATCCTAGCGGGGGGGCAGGTACGCAGTATTTT	CASSQDPSGGAGTQYF
TRBD2	many	TRBV7-2	TRBJ2-7	TGTGCCAGTCGGGGGGGGTCCCCCTACGAGCAGTACTTC	CASRGGSPYEQYF
TRBD1	many	TRBV28	TRBJ2-5	TGTGCCAGCAGTTTAACAGGGGGCGGGGAGACCCAGTACTTC	CASSLTGGGETQYF
TRBD2	many	TRBV19	TRBJ2-7	TGTGCCAGTAGTCACAGCGGGGCCTACGAGCAGTACTTC	CASSHSGAYEQYF
TRBD1	NA	TRBV28	TRBJ2-1	TGTGCCAGCAGTTCCGGGACAGGGCCATACAATGAGCAGCTCTTC	CASSSGTGPYNEQLF
NA	many	TRBV24-1	TRBJ2-7	TGTGCCACCAGTGACGCGACAGTGGAGGGGAACTGCGAGCAGTACTTC	CATSDATVEGNCEQYF
NA	many	TRBV6-6	TRBJ2-2	TGTGCCAGCAGTTACGGGGGAACCGGGGAGCTGTTTTTT	CASSYGGTGELFF
NA	NA	TRBV29-1	TRBJ2-5	TGCAGCGTGTTACAGGGTGCTGGAGAGACCCAGTACTTC	CSVLQGAGETQYF
NA	few	TRBV11-2	TRBJ2-5	TGTGCCAGCAGCCCGGGAAACCAAGAGACCCAGTACTTC	CASSPGNQETQYF
TRBD2	NA	TRBV29-1	TRBJ2-3	TGCAGTTGTACCGGGACTAGAGGCACAGATACGCAGTATTTT	CSCTGTRGTDTQYF
NA	many	TRBV6-2/TRBV6-3	TRBJ2-5	TGTGCCAGCAGTTACATGTTACAGGGCACCCAAGAGACCCAGTACTTC	CASSYMLQGTQETQYF
NA	many	TRBV7-3	TRBJ1-1	TGTGCCAGCTCACAGGGACGGAACACTGAAGCTTTCTTT	CASSQGRNTEAFF
NA	few	TRBV12-3/TRBV12-4	TRBJ1-2	TGTGCCAGCAGGTTGTCAGGGGCCCTCTATGGCTACACCTTC	CASRLSGALYGYTF
NA	many	TRBV18	TRBJ2-2	TGTGCCAGCTCACCACAGGGACTCGCGAACACCGGGGAGCTGTTTTTT	CASSPQGLANTGELFF
NA	many	TRBV30	TRBJ2-1	TGTGCCTGGAGTGAGTCAGTGGACTACAATGAGCAGTTCTTC	CAWSESVDYNEQFF
NA	many	TRBV3-1	TRBJ1-2	TGTGCCAGCAGTTATCCGGGGCCCTATGGGGGCTACACCTTC	CASSYPGPYGGYTF
TRBD1	many	TRBV10-3	TRBJ2-7	TGTGCCATCAGCAGCGCTCCCGGGACAGGGGTAGAGCAGTACTTC	CAISSAPGTGVEQYF
TRBD1	many	TRBV7-8	TRBJ1-5	TGTGCCAGCAGCCCCCGGACAGGGAGGGATCAGCCCCAGCATTTT	CASSPRTGRDQPQHF
NA	many	TRBV30	TRBJ2-7	TGTGCCTGGAATCCCGGGACGGCGAGCTCCTACGAGCAGTACTTC	CAWNPGTASSYEQYF
NA	many	TRBV7-8	TRBJ1-3	TGTGCCAGCAGCTTAAGCACAGGGCTCTCTGGAAACACCATATATTTT	CASSLSTGLSGNTIYF
TRBD2	many	TRBV5-5	TRBJ2-5	TGTGCCACGGGACTAGCGGTCCAAGAGACCCAGTACTTC	CATGLAVQETQYF
TRBD1	few	TRBV6-5	TRBJ1-4	TGTGCCAGCAGTTACGCCAGGGGGAGTGAAAAACTGTTTTTT	CASSYARGSEKLFF
NA	NA	TRBV5-1	TRBJ2-3	TGCGCCAGCAGCTTGGAATGGGGCGGATATACGCAGTATTTT	CASSLEWGGYTQYF
NA	many	TRBV19	TRBJ2-1	TGTGCCAGCCGAGGGGGGAACAATGAGCAGTTCTTC	CASRGGNNEQFF
NA	many	TRBV12-3/TRBV12-4	TRBJ2-1	TGTGCCAGCACGCTGGGACCTGGGGGCTACAATGAGCAGTTCTTC	CASTLGPGGYNEQFF
TRBD2	few	TRBV3-1	TRBJ2-1	TGTGCCAGCAGCGTTAGCGGGGGGCCTCACAATGAGCAGTTCTTC	CASSVSGGPHNEQFF
NA	few	TRBV7-6	TRBJ1-3	TGTGCCAGCAGCTTAGGGGCAAACTCTGAAAACACCATATATTTT	CASSLGANSENTIYF
NA	many	TRBV29-1	TRBJ2-1	TGCAGCGTCTTACTAGCACGGGAGCAGTTCTTC	CSVLLAREQFF
NA	NA	TRBV29-1	TRBJ1-1	TGCAGCGTTGATGCAGAACAAGGGTACACTGAAGCTTTCTTT	CSVDAEQGYTEAFF
NA	many	TRBV5-6	TRBJ1-2	TGTGCCAGCAGCTTGGTTCCCAGACTAAACTATGGCTACACCTTC	CASSLVPRLNYGYTF
NA	many	TRBV29-1	TRBJ1-3	TGCAGCGTTGAAGATAATACCCCAGGACTGAGCTCTGGAAACACCATATATTTT	CSVEDNTPGLSSGNTIYF
TRBD2	many	TRBV2	TRBJ2-1	TGTGCCAGCTTATTAGGACTAGCGTACAATGAGCAGTTCTTC	CASLLGLAYNEQFF
TRBD2	NA	TRBV6-2/TRBV6-3	TRBJ2-3	TGTGCCAGCAGTTACTCGCAGCGGGGACCAGATACGCAGTATTTT	CASSYSQRGPDTQYF
NA	many	TRBV6-1	TRBJ1-1	TGTGCCAGCAGTGGGGTTATGAACACTGAAGCTTTCTTT	CASSGVMNTEAFF
NA	NA	TRBV7-9	TRBJ2-7	TGTGCCAGCAGCGGACGGAATGCCTACGAGCAGTACTTC	CASSGRNAYEQYF
NA	few	TRBV27	TRBJ1-6	TGTGCCAGCAGGGTGGGGTCAGATAATTCACCCCTCCACTTT	CASRVGSDNSPLHF
NA	NA	TRBV7-8	TRBJ1-1	TGTGCCAGCACCCTTAGGGGAGGAAAGAACACTGAAGCTTTCTTT	CASTLRGGKNTEAFF
NA	many	TRBV3-1	TRBJ2-7	TGTGCCAGCAGCCAAGATAGGGTCCAGGCTGTGAACTTC	CASSQDRVQAVNF
TRBD1	few	TRBV20-1	TRBJ2-1	TGCAGTGCTAGCGGGGACAGAGAGCAGTTCTTC	CSASGDREQFF
TRBD1	many	TRBV6-6	TRBJ1-5	TGTGCCACCACTCAGGGGGGTGGTAATCAGCCCCAGCATTTT	CATTQGGGNQPQHF
NA	many	TRBV6-2/TRBV6-3	TRBJ1-1	TGTGCCATCAACAGGGAATTGAACACTGAAGCTTTCTTT	CAINRELNTEAFF
NA	many	TRBV27	TRBJ2-6	TGTGCCAGCAGTTTAAGGAGGGGCCGACCCTCTGGGGCCAACGTCCTGACTTTC	CASSLRRGRPSGANVLTF
NA	NA	TRBV2	TRBJ1-3	TGTGCCAGCACCTGGAGCCTACTCTCTGGAAACACCATATATTTT	CASTWSLLSGNTIYF
TRBD2	many	TRBV9	TRBJ2-1	TGTGCCAGCAGCTCCCGCTGGACGGGGGGGACATCCGATGAGCAGTTCTTC	CASSSRWTGGTSDEQFF
TRBD2	many	TRBV6-2/TRBV6-3	TRBJ2-2	TGTGCCAGCAGTCCGACTAGCGGGGGGGACCCCACCGGGGAGCTGTTTTTT	CASSPTSGGDPTGELFF
NA	few	TRBV29-1	TRBJ2-1	TGCAGCGTTGGCAACCCAAGCTCCTACAATGAGCAGTTCTTC	CSVGNPSSYNEQFF